The next 8 T cell receptor beta chains were all read from a single sample in a study of Graves' ophthalmopathy and Graves' hyperthyroidism. CDR3 regions of TCR beta were amplified from RNA transcripts. First-round RT-PCR with HTBI primers preceded a second-round multiplex PCR. In TCRdb, the multiplex PCR reads were re-called with MiXCR into one record per CDR3 protein. The sample includes around 170,000 distinct CDR3 sequences, about 40% of them seen just once. Source material: peripheral blood. These receptors all stem from a woman aged 40 to 50 with Graves' ophthalmopathy.

The chain recombines TRBV4-3 with TRBJ2-5; 9 nucleotides line up with TRBD1. The V segment lost 3 bases and the J segment 4 bases; nucleotides outside the gene matches: 9. CDR3 length: 16 residues. Germline loops: CDR1 LGHNA, CDR2 YSLEER. The CDR3 nucleotides read TGCGCCAGCAGCCAGGCCGCAGGGACAGGGAGAGAGACCCAGTACTTC. Translation: CASSQAAGTGRETQYF.

This clonotype was seen at least ten times. The chain couples TRBV10-3 to TRBJ1-3; D not resolved. The V gene's germline CDR1 is ENHRY and CDR2 SYGVKD. V gave up 8 bases and J gave up 3 bases, with 14 bases separating them. There are 14 residues in the CDR3. CDR3 sequence (DNA): TGTGCCATCCTGGCTGAATCCTATGGAAACACCATATATTTT. Amino acid sequence: CAILAESYGNTIYF.

This clonotype was counted many times. The chain joins TRBV20-1 to TRBJ1-1; no clear D. Germline V gene lookup returns CDR1 DFQATT and CDR2 SNEGSKA (reference sequence). The CDR3 runs to 14 residues. Between the trimmed V and J ends, which lost 5 bases and 2 bases, there was a span of 15 bases. The CDR3 DNA follows: TGCAGTGCTCCCCGTGTTGCGGAAAACACTGAAGCTTTCTTT. Translating it yields CSAPRVAENTEAFF.

J is TRBJ1-2 and V is TRBV5-1; TRBD1 matches at 7 bases. Trimming took 3 bases from V and 2 from J; bases not matched to a gene: 4. The CDR3 consists of 14 residues. CDR1 and CDR2 (germline): SGHRS, YFSETQ. CDR3 residues: CASSSGQLNYGYTF. CDR3 bases: TGCGCCAGCAGCTCGGGACAGCTCAACTATGGCTACACCTTC.

This sequence joins TRBV9 and TRBJ1-5; D may be TRBD1 (5 bases). There are 15 residues in the CDR3. V was trimmed by 0 bases and J by 2 bases, leaving 9 bases between them. Germline-derived CDR1 and CDR2 are SGDLS and YYNGEE. The CDR3 region has the DNA TGTGCCAGCAGCGTAGGAGGGGATGGCAATCAGCCCCAGCATTTT. Protein: CASSVGGDGNQPQHF.

The sample holds many counts of this clonotype. The chain uses TRBV5-1 and TRBJ1-2; a possible D gene is TRBD1 (5 bases). Germline CDR1 is SGHRS and CDR2 is YFSETQ. The CDR3 has 16 residues. The V and J ends lost 4 bases and 7 bases respectively, with 23 bases between them. For the CDR3, the DNA is TGCGCCAGCAGCCCCACCGGGACGCCCGAGTCAAGTGGCTACACCTTC. This translates into CASSPTGTPESSGYTF.

This clonotype was counted a single time. The V call is TRBV27, the J call TRBJ2-7, with 9 bases fitting TRBD2. Germline values: CDR1 MNHEY, CDR2 SMNVEV (reference sequence). The CDR3 covers 18 residues. Trimming at V came to 5 bases and at J to 3 bases, leaving 17 bases not matched to a gene. CDR3 amino acids: CASSLGTNSGLAVYEQYF. Written as DNA, the CDR3 is TGTGCCAGCAGTCTGGGGACAAACTCGGGACTAGCAGTCTACGAGCAGTACTTC.

This clonotype was found many times. The genes are TRBV19 and TRBJ2-5; D gene uncertain. V was cut by 5 bases and J by 2 bases, with 12 bases left in between. Germline values: CDR1 LNHDA, CDR2 SQIVND (reference sequence). This CDR3 is built from 14 residues. The CDR3 nucleotides are TGTGCCAGTAGTCCTCGGACGTCACAAGAGACCCAGTACTTC. Protein sequence: CASSPRTSQETQYF. The whole variable domain, remainder taken from reference TRBV19 and TRBJ2-5, is DGGITQSPKYLFRKEGQNVTLSCEQNLNHDAMYWYRQDPGQGLRLIYYSQIVNDFQKGDIAEGYSVSREKKESFPLTVTSAQKNPTAFYLCASSPRTSQETQYFGPGTRLLVL.